Listed below are T cell receptor beta chains from one sample, sequenced in a study of cytomegalovirus exposure and HLA in healthy donors. Assay: immunoSEQ multiplex PCR; the TCRdb copy retains only in-frame clones and omits some. The sample contains approximately 150,000 clones, roughly 84% of which appear only once. Sequenced input: PBMCs. The origin of the receptors is a man younger than 45 in good health and CMV-seronegative. Each CDR3 is given without its conserved first and last residue.

j_call | v_call | cdr3_aa
TRBJ2-1 | TRBV14 | ASSHNRVPYNEQF
TRBJ2-7 | TRBV29-1 | SVRGQGPYEQY
TRBJ1-4 | TRBV4-1 | ASSRTGTGPEKLF
TRBJ2-1 | TRBV10-3 | AISEPDPGLAGADYNEQF
TRBJ2-5 | TRBV6-1 | ASSEKAGHVGTQY
TRBJ1-3 | TRBV10-2 | ASSVLDRRHSSGNTIY
TRBJ2-7 | TRBV7-8 | ASSLMGGDEQY
. | TRBV7-9 | ASSLAETLAGVEQY
TRBJ2-7 | TRBV30 | AWGQGNYEQY
TRBJ1-2 | TRBV11-1 | ASSLAPGRVYT
TRBJ2-1 | TRBV5-1 | ASSIRGEQF
TRBJ1-3 | TRBV15 | ATSRGGGSGNTIY
TRBJ1-1 | TRBV28 | ASSSTLVQGVLTEAF
TRBJ1-2 | TRBV28 | ASSFLTRRWGYT
TRBJ2-3 | TRBV10-3 | AIMATSGKTDTQY
TRBJ2-3 | TRBV29-1 | SSPGDRGGPRNTQY
TRBJ1-5 | TRBV19 | ASTHGANQPQH
TRBJ2-4 | TRBV4-2 | ASSRILAGVNIQY
TRBJ2-7 | TRBV2 | ASSDIGTAYEQY
TRBJ1-1 | TRBV19 | ASTTRGAAF
TRBJ2-7 | TRBV18 | ASSPRTSGNYEQY
TRBJ1-2 | TRBV7-9 | ASSLGQSLYGYT
TRBJ2-1 | TRBV5-3 | ARSLAPGGARDDEQF
TRBJ2-1 | TRBV30 | AWSTEERAPLDEQF
TRBJ2-7 | TRBV5-8 | ASSPPTTYEQY
TRBJ1-5 | TRBV7-8 | ASSGTGYGQPQH
TRBJ1-2 | TRBV2 | ASSVGRLNYGYT
TRBJ1-6 | TRBV28 | ASIGPGQANSPLH
TRBJ2-1 | TRBV6-1 | ASSEATGGHNEQF
TRBJ2-5 | TRBV5-6 | ASSLQREFQETQY
TRBJ2-6 | TRBV28 | ASNHMAGANVLT
TRBJ2-1 | TRBV19 | ASETGYNEQF
TRBJ2-7 | TRBV7-2 | ASSLELADSYEQY
TRBJ2-3 | TRBV15 | ATSRPLLASTDTQY
TRBJ1-4 | TRBV30 | AWSVFCSGSGGEKLF
TRBJ2-1 | TRBV19 | ASSHGLAGPSYNEQF
TRBJ2-5 | TRBV5-4 | ASSLPQGQETQY
TRBJ2-2 | TRBV5-1 | ASSARFSGELF
TRBJ1-3 | TRBV5-1 | ASSLDAGRGPGNTIY
TRBJ1-2 | TRBV7-9 | ASSPTPGGDGYT
TRBJ2-2 | TRBV7-3 | ASSRDSNTGELF
TRBJ2-6 | TRBV9 | ASTQGLSGANVLT
TRBJ2-7 | TRBV29-1 | SVEFASGAFYEQY
TRBJ2-2 | TRBV5-4 | ASSLGLAGVAGELF
TRBJ1-2 | TRBV20-1 | SARRDGYT
TRBJ2-4 | TRBV7-2 | ASSLGRDSIQY
TRBJ1-4 | TRBV7-2 | ASSLGGGVLEKLF
TRBJ2-1 | TRBV11-1 | ASSLAQNEQF
TRBJ1-3 | TRBV5-4 | ASSFGQGALGNTIY
TRBJ1-5 | TRBV7-9 | ASSLRTGGPLGNQPQH
TRBJ1-1 | TRBV18 | ASSPEAGTGAGYTEAF
TRBJ2-3 | TRBV5-1 | ASSLGQATDTQY
TRBJ2-2 | TRBV12-2 | ASRTISLERESVTGELF
TRBJ1-2 | TRBV13 | ASSSEDRVGYGYT
TRBJ1-5 | TRBV2 | ASSEALGGQPQH
TRBJ2-6 | TRBV5-8 | ASYWAGVASGANVLT
TRBJ2-7 | TRBV19 | ASTSLAGGPGEQY
TRBJ1-2 | TRBV5-1 | ASSLGTGDGYT
TRBJ2-7 | TRBV7-3 | ASSSPGHRYEQY
TRBJ2-1 | TRBV7-9 | ASTERDHYNEQF